These 19 T cell receptor beta chains were all obtained from the same sample, sequenced in a study of Ad26.COV2.S vaccination and SARS-CoV-2 variants. Treatment denoted: about 20 received Ad26.COV2.S at low or high dose, single or two shots; about 5 received placebo; per-sample allocation not given. Sample collection was performed on day 63 after the first vaccine or placebo injection. Profiling relied on immunoSEQ multiplex PCR, and the TCRdb table lists in-frame clones only, not all of them. The sample shows around 270,000 clones, around 90% of them seen only once. The source material was peripheral blood, sampled in a trial of Ad26.COV2.S vaccine versus placebo. Receptors originate from a person aged 18-60 years who received the Ad26.COV2.S COVID-19 vaccine or a placebo.

The CDR3 sequence: CASSLEETQYF. CDR3 DNA sequence: TGTGCCAGCTCACTTGAAGAGACCCAGTACTTC. V gene TRBV18 combines with J gene TRBJ2-5; D is uncertain. Per the germline V gene, CDR1 is KGHSH and CDR2 is LQKENI. The CDR3 loop spans 11 amino acids. V was pared by 4 bases and J by 3 bases, with 3 bases between.

V usage is TRBV5-1 and J usage is TRBJ1-1; 8 nucleotides agree with TRBD1. Per germline, CDR1 SGHRS and CDR2 YFSETQ. V trimming: 4 bases; J trimming: 5 bases; junction bases outside the gene matches: 10. The CDR3 is 15 amino acids. The CDR3 spells CASSPIRGRRTEAFF. DNA for the CDR3: TGCGCCAGCAGCCCAATCAGGGGGCGGAGAACTGAAGCTTTCTTT. The whole variable domain, remainder taken from reference TRBV5-1 and TRBJ1-1, is KAGVTQTPRYLIKTRGQQVTLSCSPISGHRSVSWYQQTPGQGLQFLFEYFSETQRNKGNFPGRFSGRQFSNSRSEMNVSTLELGDSALYLCASSPIRGRRTEAFFGQGTRLTVV.

Worth noting for this clone: Other nucleotide sequences in the sample specify the same CDR3. The genes are TRBV3-1 (or the pseudogene TRBV3-2) and TRBJ2-7; D gene uncertain. Looked up from germline, CDR1 is LGHDT and CDR2 is YNNKEL (reference sequence). Trimming removed 1 base at V and 6 bases at J, with 4 bases between. This CDR3 is 11 amino acids long. CDR3 region: CASSQGGEQYF. In DNA form, the CDR3 reads TGTGCCAGCAGCCAAGGGGGCGAGCAGTACTTC.

The rearrangement uses TRBV19 and TRBJ1-1; no definite D call. The CDR3 loop spans 14 amino acids. The ends were cut back, 1 base at V and 5 bases at J, with 11 bases in the middle. Germline V gene sequence: CDR1 LNHDA, CDR2 SQIVND (reference sequence). The CDR3 sequence: CASSIVRGKTEAFF. CDR3 DNA sequence: TGTGCCAGTAGTATAGTTCGGGGTAAGACTGAAGCTTTCTTT.

The genes are TRBV4-2 and TRBJ2-1; no clear D gene. V was cut by 3 bases and J by 5 bases, with 8 bases left in between. The CDR3 covers 13 residues. Germline CDR1 and CDR2: LGHNA and YNFKEQ. The DNA of the CDR3 is TGTGCCAGCAGCCACTCCACCAACAATGAGCAGTTCTTC. Translation gives CASSHSTNNEQFF.

V gene TRBV7-8 combines with J gene TRBJ2-5; D remains unclear. Germline lookup yields CDR1 SGHVS and CDR2 FQNEAQ. Trimming took 0 bases from V and 5 from J, leaving 7 bases between them. There are 13 residues in the CDR3. In DNA form, the CDR3 reads TGTGCCAGCAGCTTAGCGCTCCGGGAGACCCAGTACTTC. Encoded protein: CASSLALRETQYF.

The chain is built from TRBV7-8 and TRBJ1-2, with D tentatively TRBD1 (6 bases). CDR3 length equals 14 residues. In germline, CDR1 is SGHVS, CDR2 FQNEAQ. The V and J ends lost 0 bases and 7 bases respectively, with 12 bases between them. DNA for the CDR3: TGTGCCAGCAGCTTAGCGGGACATAACCCTGGCTACACCTTC. Translating gives CASSLAGHNPGYTF.

The chain joins TRBV13 to TRBJ1-1; the D is unclear. The CDR3 spans 12 residues. Trimming left V 2 bases short and J 10 bases short, with 11 bases between. The germline V gene encodes CDR1 PRHDT and CDR2 FYEKMQ (reference sequence). The CDR3 nucleotides are TGTGCCAGCAGCTTACGACTAGGTCGAGCTTTCTTT. It yields the protein CASSLRLGRAFF.

V gene TRBV6-9 combines with J gene TRBJ1-2; tentatively, D is TRBD1 (5 bases). The CDR3 runs to 14 residues. CDR1 and CDR2 from the germline V gene are MNHGY and SVAAGI. The V gene lost 0 bases and the J gene lost 5 bases, with 10 bases spanning the gap. CDR3 DNA sequence: TGTGCCAGCAGTTATTCAAGGGACCCTTATGGCTACACCTTC. Translating it yields CASSYSRDPYGYTF.

V gene TRBV19 combines with J gene TRBJ2-3; tentatively, D is TRBD2 (5 bases). V was pared by 8 bases and J by 3 bases, with 18 bases between. Germline V gene lookup returns CDR1 LNHDA and CDR2 SQIVND (reference sequence). The CDR3 loop spans 15 amino acids. CDR3 sequence reads: CASGSAPLGTDTQYF. The CDR3 DNA reads as TGTGCCAGTGGATCCGCTCCACTAGGTACAGATACGCAGTATTTT. Drawing the rest from reference TRBV19 and TRBJ2-3, the complete variable domain is DGGITQSPKYLFRKEGQNVTLSCEQNLNHDAMYWYRQDPGQGLRLIYYSQIVNDFQKGDIAEGYSVSREKKESFPLTVTSAQKNPTAFYLCASGSAPLGTDTQYFGPGTRLTVL.

The rearrangement links TRBV5-1 to TRBJ2-5; TRBD2 is a possible D gene (5 bases). CDR3 length: 13 residues. Germline V gene lookup returns CDR1 SGHRS and CDR2 YFSETQ. V shed 4 bases and J shed 3 bases, with 10 bases lying between them. Here the CDR3 DNA reads TGCGCCAGCAGCAAAAAGGGAGAAGAGACCCAGTACTTC. Translating it yields CASSKKGEETQYF.

Turning to this clone: Other nucleotide sequences from this sample produce the same CDR3. This chain joins TRBV13 and TRBJ2-1; 8 nucleotides line up with TRBD2. This CDR3 has 15 residues. V lost 5 bases and J lost 3; bases outside the gene matches: 6. CDR1 and CDR2 (germline): PRHDT, FYEKMQ (reference sequence). CDR3 loop: CASSPGGAGYNEQFF. The CDR3 DNA sequence: TGTGCCAGCAGCCCCGGGGGGGCGGGCTACAATGAGCAGTTCTTC. Full variable domain (rest looked up from reference TRBV13 and TRBJ2-1): AAGVIQSPRHLIKEKRETATLKCYPIPRHDTVYWYQQGPGQDPQFLISFYEKMQSDKGSIPDRFSAQQFSDYHSELNMSSLELGDSALYFCASSPGGAGYNEQFFGPGTRLTVL.

The rearrangement links TRBV3-1 (or the pseudogene TRBV3-2) to TRBJ2-3, with D possibly matching TRBD1 (5 bases). There are 14 residues in the CDR3. Trimming stripped 2 bases from V and 2 bases from J, with 8 bases between. Germline V gives CDR1 LGHDT, CDR2 YNNKEL (reference sequence). CDR3 protein: CASSQQGPTDTQYF. CDR3 nucleotide sequence: TGTGCCAGCAGCCAACAGGGCCCCACAGATACGCAGTATTTT.

This sequence joins TRBV6-1 and TRBJ1-2, with D perhaps matching TRBD1 (5 bases). Trimming pared 0 bases from V and 5 bases from J, leaving 13 bases between. Germline values: CDR1 MNHNS, CDR2 SASEGT. CDR3 size: 15 residues. The CDR3, as DNA: TGTGCCAGCAGTGAAGCTACAGGTGACTATTATGGCTACACCTTC. Its translation is CASSEATGDYYGYTF.

About this clone itself: Given a much more abundant clone one base away, this may be a read error. This chain connects TRBV5-6 to TRBJ2-7; no clear D gene. The CDR3 spans 13 residues. Per the germline V gene, CDR1 is SGHDT and CDR2 is YYEEEE. Trimming took 2 bases from V and 2 from J, leaving 8 bases between them. The CDR3 reads CASSFGSAYEQYF. The CDR3 DNA reads TGTGCCAGCAGCTTCGGGTCGGCCTACGAGCAGTACTTC.

V is TRBV7-9 and J is TRBJ2-7, with a possible D match to TRBD2 (6 bases). The CDR3 covers 13 residues. V was trimmed by 8 bases and J by 7 bases, leaving 18 bases between them. CDR1 is SEHNR, CDR2 FQNEAQ, per germline (reference sequence). The CDR3 coding sequence is TGTGCCAGCTCACCCCGAGACAGCGGGGAGCAGTACTTC. Translation: CASSPRDSGEQYF. Filled out from reference TRBV7-9 and TRBJ2-7, the complete variable domain reads DTGVSQNPRHKITKRGQNVTFRCDPISEHNRLYWYRQTLGQGPEFLTYFQNEAQLEKSRLLSDRFSAERPKGSFSTLEIQRTEQGDSAMYLCASSPRDSGEQYFGPGTRLTVT.

V is TRBV11-2 and J is TRBJ2-7; TRBD1 agrees at 7 bases. With V trimmed by 5 bases and J by 1 base, 8 bases remained unmatched. In germline, CDR1 is SGHAT, CDR2 FQNNGV. The length of the CDR3 is 15 residues. In nucleotides, the CDR3 is TGTGCCAGCAGCCAGAGACAGGGAACGTCCTACGAGCAGTACGTC. As protein: CASSQRQGTSYEQYV.

The V gene is TRBV6-6, the J gene TRBJ2-3; 7 positions agree with TRBD2. Losses at the gene ends were 8 bases for V and 7 bases for J; bases not matched to a gene: 15. Germline V gene data show CDR1 as MNHNY and CDR2 as SVGAGI (reference sequence). The CDR3 totals 15 residues. The CDR3 bases are TGTGCCAGCCTACGCAACGGGTTGGGAGGGAATACGCAGTATTTT. This translates into CASLRNGLGGNTQYF.

This chain connects TRBV19 to TRBJ1-4; the D gene is possibly TRBD1 (5 bases). Germline V gene lookup returns CDR1 LNHDA and CDR2 SQIVND (reference sequence). The CDR3 covers 13 residues. Trimming pared 8 bases from V and 8 bases from J, leaving 15 bases between. CDR3 DNA: TGTGCCAGTTCTCGGGACTCTCGGGAAAAACTGTTTTTT. Protein sequence: CASSRDSREKLFF.